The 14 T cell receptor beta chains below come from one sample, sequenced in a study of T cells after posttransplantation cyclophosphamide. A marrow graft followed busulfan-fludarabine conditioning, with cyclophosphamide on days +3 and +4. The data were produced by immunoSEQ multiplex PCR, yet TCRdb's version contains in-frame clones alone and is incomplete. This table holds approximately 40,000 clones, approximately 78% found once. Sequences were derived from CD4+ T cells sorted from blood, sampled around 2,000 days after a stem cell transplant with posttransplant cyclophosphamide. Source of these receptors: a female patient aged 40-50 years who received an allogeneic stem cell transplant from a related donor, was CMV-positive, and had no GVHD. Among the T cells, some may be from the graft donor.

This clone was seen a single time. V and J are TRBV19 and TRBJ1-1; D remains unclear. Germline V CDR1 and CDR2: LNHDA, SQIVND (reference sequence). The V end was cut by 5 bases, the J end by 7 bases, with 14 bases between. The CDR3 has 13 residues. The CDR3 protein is CASSSLLAFEAFF. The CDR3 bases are TGTGCCAGTAGTTCCCTCTTGGCCTTTGAAGCTTTCTTT.

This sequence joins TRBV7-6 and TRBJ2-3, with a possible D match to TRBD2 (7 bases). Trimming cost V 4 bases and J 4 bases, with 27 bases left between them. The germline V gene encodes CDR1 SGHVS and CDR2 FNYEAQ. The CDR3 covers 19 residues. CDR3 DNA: TGTGCCAGCAGCTCGTCGTTGACGGGGGGCTCGGAAAAGGCAGATACGCAGTATTTT. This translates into CASSSSLTGGSEKADTQYF.

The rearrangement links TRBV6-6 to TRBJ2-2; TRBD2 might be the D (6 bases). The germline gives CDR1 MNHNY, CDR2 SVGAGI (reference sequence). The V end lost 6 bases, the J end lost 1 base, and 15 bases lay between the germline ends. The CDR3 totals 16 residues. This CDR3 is CASSLEERVNTGELFF. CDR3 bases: TGTGCCAGCAGCCTCGAGGAGCGGGTGAACACCGGGGAGCTGTTTTTT.

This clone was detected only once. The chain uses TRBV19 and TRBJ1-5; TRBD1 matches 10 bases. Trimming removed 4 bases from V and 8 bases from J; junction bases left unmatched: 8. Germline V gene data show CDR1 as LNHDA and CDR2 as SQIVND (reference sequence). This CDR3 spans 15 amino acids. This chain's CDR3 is CASSRPGQGKEPQHF. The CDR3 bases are TGTGCCAGTAGTAGGCCGGGACAGGGGAAGGAGCCCCAGCATTTT.

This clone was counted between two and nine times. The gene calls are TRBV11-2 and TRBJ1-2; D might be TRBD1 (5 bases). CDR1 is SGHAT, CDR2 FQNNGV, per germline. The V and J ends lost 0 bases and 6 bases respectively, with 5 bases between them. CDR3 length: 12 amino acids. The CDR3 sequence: CASSLEGDGYTF. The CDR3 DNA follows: TGTGCCAGCAGCTTAGAAGGGGATGGCTACACCTTC.

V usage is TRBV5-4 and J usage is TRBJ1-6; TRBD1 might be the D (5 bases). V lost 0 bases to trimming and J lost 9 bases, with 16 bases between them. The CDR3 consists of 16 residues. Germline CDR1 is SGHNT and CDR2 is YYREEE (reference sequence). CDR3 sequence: CASSLASWGEASPLHF. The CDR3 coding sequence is TGTGCCAGCAGCTTGGCCTCATGGGGGGAGGCTTCACCCCTCCACTTT.

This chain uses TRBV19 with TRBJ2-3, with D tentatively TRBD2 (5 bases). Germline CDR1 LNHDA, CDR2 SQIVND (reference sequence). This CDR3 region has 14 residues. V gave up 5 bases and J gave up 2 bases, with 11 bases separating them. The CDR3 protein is CASSWTFYTDTQYF. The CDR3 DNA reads TGTGCCAGTAGTTGGACTTTTTACACAGATACGCAGTATTTT.

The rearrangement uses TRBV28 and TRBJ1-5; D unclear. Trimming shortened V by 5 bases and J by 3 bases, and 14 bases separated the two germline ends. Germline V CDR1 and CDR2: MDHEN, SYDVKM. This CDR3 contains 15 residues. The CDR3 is CASSMLAANNQPQHF. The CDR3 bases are TGTGCCAGCAGTATGTTGGCGGCCAACAATCAGCCCCAGCATTTT.

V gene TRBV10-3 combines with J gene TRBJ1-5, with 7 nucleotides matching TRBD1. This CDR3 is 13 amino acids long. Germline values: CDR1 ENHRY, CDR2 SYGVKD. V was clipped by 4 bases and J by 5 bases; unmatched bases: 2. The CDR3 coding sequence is TGTGCCATCAGTGGGGACAGAGATCAGCCCCAGCATTTT. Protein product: CAISGDRDQPQHF.

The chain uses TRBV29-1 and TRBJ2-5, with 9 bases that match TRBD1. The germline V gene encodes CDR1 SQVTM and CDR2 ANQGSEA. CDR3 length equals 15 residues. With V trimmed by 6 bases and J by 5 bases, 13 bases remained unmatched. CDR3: CSVKVTGGAYETQYF. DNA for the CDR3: TGCAGCGTCAAGGTTACAGGGGGCGCTTATGAGACCCAGTACTTC.

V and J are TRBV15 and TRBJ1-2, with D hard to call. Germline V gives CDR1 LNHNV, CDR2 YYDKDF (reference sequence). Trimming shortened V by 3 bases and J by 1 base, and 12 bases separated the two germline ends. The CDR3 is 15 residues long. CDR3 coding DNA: TGTGCCACCAGCAGGGAGACGGTGCTTAACTATGGCTACACCTTC. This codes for CATSRETVLNYGYTF.

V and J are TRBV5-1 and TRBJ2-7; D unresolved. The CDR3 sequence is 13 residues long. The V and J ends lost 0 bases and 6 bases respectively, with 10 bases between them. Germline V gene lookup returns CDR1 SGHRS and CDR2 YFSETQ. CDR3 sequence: CASSLGGPGEQYF. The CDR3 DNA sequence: TGCGCCAGCAGCTTGGGTGGGCCAGGCGAGCAGTACTTC.

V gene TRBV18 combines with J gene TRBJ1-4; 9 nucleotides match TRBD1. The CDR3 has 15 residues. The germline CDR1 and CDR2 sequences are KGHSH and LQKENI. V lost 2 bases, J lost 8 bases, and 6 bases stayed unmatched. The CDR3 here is CASSPSGQGKEKLFF. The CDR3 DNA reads TGTGCCAGCTCACCATCTGGACAGGGGAAGGAAAAACTGTTTTTT.

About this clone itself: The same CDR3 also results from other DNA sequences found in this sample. In DNA, the CDR3 is TGCGCCAGCAGCCAATTACTAGCGGGAACCACAGATACGCAGTATTTT. Residues: CASSQLLAGTTDTQYF. This chain links TRBV4-1 with TRBJ2-3, with 10 bases lining up with TRBD2. Germline lookup yields CDR1 MGHRA and CDR2 YSYEKL. J gave up 2 bases and V 2 bases, and 4 bases lay outside the gene matches. The CDR3 totals 16 residues.